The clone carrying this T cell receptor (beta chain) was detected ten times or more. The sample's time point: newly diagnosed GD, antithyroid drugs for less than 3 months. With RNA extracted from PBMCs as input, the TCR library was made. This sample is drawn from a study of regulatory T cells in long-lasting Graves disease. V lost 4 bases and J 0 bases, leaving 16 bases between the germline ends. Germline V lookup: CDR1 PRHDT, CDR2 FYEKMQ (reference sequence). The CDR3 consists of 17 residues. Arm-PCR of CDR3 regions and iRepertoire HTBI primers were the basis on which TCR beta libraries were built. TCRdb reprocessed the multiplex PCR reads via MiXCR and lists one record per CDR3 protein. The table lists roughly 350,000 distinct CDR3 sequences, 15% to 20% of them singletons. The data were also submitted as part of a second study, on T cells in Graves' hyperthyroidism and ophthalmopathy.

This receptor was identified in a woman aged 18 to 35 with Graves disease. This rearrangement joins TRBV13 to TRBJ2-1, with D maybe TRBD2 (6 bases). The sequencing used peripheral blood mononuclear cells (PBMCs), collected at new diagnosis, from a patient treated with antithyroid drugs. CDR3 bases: TGTGCCAGCAGCTCCCCGGGGACCGGGAGCTCCTACAATGAGCAGTTCTTC. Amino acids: CASSSPGTGSSYNEQFF.